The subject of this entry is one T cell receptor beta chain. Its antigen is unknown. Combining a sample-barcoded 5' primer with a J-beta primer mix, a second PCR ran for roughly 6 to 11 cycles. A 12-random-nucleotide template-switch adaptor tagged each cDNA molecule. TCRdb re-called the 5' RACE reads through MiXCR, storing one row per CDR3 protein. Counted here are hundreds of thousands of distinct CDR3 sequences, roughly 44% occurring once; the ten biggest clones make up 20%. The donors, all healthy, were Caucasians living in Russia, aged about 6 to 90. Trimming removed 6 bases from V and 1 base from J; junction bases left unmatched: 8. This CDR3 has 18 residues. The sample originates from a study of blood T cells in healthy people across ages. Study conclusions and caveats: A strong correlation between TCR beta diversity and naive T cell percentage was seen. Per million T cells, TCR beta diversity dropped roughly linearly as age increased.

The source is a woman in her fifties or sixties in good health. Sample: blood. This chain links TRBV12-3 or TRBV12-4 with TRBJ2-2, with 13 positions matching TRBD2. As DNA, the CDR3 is TGTGCCAGCAGCCGCATACTAGCGGGGGGGATGAACACCGGGGAGCTGTTTTTT. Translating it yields CASSRILAGGMNTGELFF.